The following is a T cell receptor (beta chain) sequence with its context. Its specificity is not known. V shed 5 bases and J 3 bases; nucleotides not matched to a gene: 10. Germline CDR1 reads SGHTA; CDR2 reads FQGNSA. The CDR3 runs to 16 residues. Assay: immunoSEQ multiplex PCR; the TCRdb copy retains only in-frame clones and omits some. This table holds some 12,000 clones, over 80% found once. The source of the sample is a study of OX40 agonist ivuxolimab in advanced cancers. Systemic immunosuppression or a history of autoimmune disease excluded patients. Regarding the study as a whole: The 0.1-3.0 mg/kg partial responders had among the lowest clonal expansion.

Sequencing was performed on CD4+ or CD8+ T cells sorted from blood, taken in a trial of the OX40 agonist ivuxolimab. The chain joins TRBV7-2 to TRBJ2-1; 7 bases map to TRBD1. This receptor was taken from an adult with an advanced solid tumor such as melanoma, head and neck, liver or kidney cancer. DNA of the CDR3: TGTGCCAGCAGCCCCAGACAGGGTAGAAACTACAATGAGCAGTTCTTC. Its translation is CASSPRQGRNYNEQFF.